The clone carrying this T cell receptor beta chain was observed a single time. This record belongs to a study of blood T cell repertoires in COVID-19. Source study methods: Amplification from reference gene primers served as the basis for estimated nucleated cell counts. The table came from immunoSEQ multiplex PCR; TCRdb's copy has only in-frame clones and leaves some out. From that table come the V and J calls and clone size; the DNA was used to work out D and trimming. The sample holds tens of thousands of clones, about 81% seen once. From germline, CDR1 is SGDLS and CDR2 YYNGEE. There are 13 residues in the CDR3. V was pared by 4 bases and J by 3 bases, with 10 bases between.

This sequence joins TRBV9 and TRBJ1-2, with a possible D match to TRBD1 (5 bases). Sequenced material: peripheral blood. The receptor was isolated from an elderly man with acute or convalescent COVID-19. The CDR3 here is CASSPQGYYGYTF. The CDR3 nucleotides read TGTGCCAGCAGCCCTCAGGGATACTATGGCTACACCTTC.